The next 7 T cell receptor beta chains were all read from a single sample in a study of tissue T cells after allogeneic stem cell transplantation. Assay: immunoSEQ multiplex PCR; the TCRdb copy retains only in-frame clones and omits some. The profile covers approximately 4,000 clones, with 40% to 50% appearing a single time and around 16% taken by the ten largest. The time point is: mouse harvest day 14 after allogeneic transplant. The graft held 10^6 splenic CD5+ T cells and 10^7 T-cell-depleted bone marrow cells. Sequenced: lymph node tissue. These TCRs come from a female BALB/c mouse given C57BL/6 T cells with graft-versus-host disease after an allogeneic hematopoietic cell transplant.

A remark on this clone: Gene names are the mouse ones. Read sequence stops 1 residue before the CDR3 end, and the germline J gene provides the missing end. The chain joins TRBV12-1 to TRBJ2-5; the match to TRBD2 covers 9 bases. This CDR3 contains 14 residues. The V and J ends lost 2 bases and 3 bases, in that order; junction bases with no gene match: 2. Germline values: CDR1 SGHSN, CDR2 HYEKVE. The CDR3 here is CASSRGLGQDTQYF. CDR3 DNA, as far as it was read: TGTGCCAGCTCTCGGGGACTGGGACAAGACACCCAGTAC.

This clone came up a few times. The germline and genes are mouse ones. The read gets to within 1 residue of the CDR3 end, and the germline J gene fills in the rest. The chain employs TRBV26 and TRBJ1-2; tentatively, D is TRBD1 (5 bases). V shed 2 bases and J shed 4 bases, with 8 bases lying between them. CDR1 and CDR2 (germline): KGHPV, FQNQEV (reference sequence). The CDR3 runs 13 residues. This chain's CDR3 is CASSLGQASDYTF. The CDR3 DNA, read in part, is TGTGCCAGCAGTCTGGGACAAGCCTCCGACTACACC.

Turning to this clone: Germline and genes here are mouse. The sequence runs out 1 residue before the end of the CDR3; the remainder is reconstructed from the germline J gene. The chain couples TRBV3 to TRBJ2-4, with TRBD1 matching over 9 bases. This CDR3 spans 14 amino acids. Germline CDR1 is SNHLY and CDR2 is FYNGKV (reference sequence). V shed 5 bases, J shed 5 bases, and the junction held 5 bases outside the gene matches. The covered CDR3 bases are TGTGCCAGCAGCCCCCGACAGGGGGGAAACACCTTGTAC. The encoded protein is CASSPRQGGNTLY. The CDR3 in full is CASSPRQGGNTLYF.

A note on this clone: Gene names denote mouse genes. The read terminates 1 residue ahead of where the CDR3 ends, so the germline J gene completes it. V gene TRBV12-2 combines with J gene TRBJ2-4, with 12 positions matching TRBD2. With 3 bases clipped from V and 4 bases from J, the junction kept 4 bases outside the gene matches. The CDR3 has 15 residues. CDR1 and CDR2 (germline): SGHLS, HYDKME. The DNA read from the CDR3 is TGTGCCAGCTCTGGGACTGGGGGGCCGGAAAACACCTTGTAC. This codes for CASSGTGGPENTLY. The whole CDR3 sequence reads CASSGTGGPENTLYF.

Details on this clone: Gene names refer to mouse genes. The read terminates 1 residue ahead of where the CDR3 ends, so the germline J gene completes it. This chain uses TRBV5 with TRBJ2-1, with TRBD1 as a possible D gene (5 bases). Germline CDR1 LGHNA, CDR2 YNLKQL (reference sequence). The CDR3 is 14 residues long. V lost 4 bases to trimming and J lost 4 bases, with 11 bases between them. The CDR3 DNA, read in part, is TGTGCCAGCAGCCTCGCAGGGAGGTATGCTGAGCAGTTC. This codes for CASSLAGRYAEQF. The entire CDR3 reads CASSLAGRYAEQFF.

In regard to this clone: Gene labels here are mouse ones. The read ends 1 residue before the CDR3 terminus; that terminus is restored from the germline J gene. The chain links TRBV12-2 to TRBJ2-7; 9 nucleotides match TRBD2. Germline CDR1 is SGHLS and CDR2 is HYDKME. The CDR3 has 14 residues. Losses at the gene ends were 0 bases for V and 4 bases for J; bases not matched to a gene: 3. CDR3 DNA (partial): TGTGCCAGCTCTCTCGCCTGGGGGGGGTATGAACAGTAC. Translating it yields CASSLAWGGYEQY. The complete CDR3 protein is CASSLAWGGYEQYF.

This clone was recorded once. Gene names are mouse gene names. Read data end 1 residue before the CDR3 end; the end is taken from the germline J gene. The J gene is TRBJ2-4, the V gene TRBV2, with 7 nucleotides matching TRBD1. Germline V gene sequence: CDR1 LGHNA, CDR2 YSYQKL. This CDR3 is built from 13 residues. The V gene end was trimmed by 3 bases and the J gene end by 8 bases; junction bases not matched to a gene: 5. CDR3 bases read: TGTGCCAGCAGCCAGACAGGGTATTTCACCTTGTAC. It codes for CASSQTGYFTLY. The full CDR3 sequence reads CASSQTGYFTLYF.